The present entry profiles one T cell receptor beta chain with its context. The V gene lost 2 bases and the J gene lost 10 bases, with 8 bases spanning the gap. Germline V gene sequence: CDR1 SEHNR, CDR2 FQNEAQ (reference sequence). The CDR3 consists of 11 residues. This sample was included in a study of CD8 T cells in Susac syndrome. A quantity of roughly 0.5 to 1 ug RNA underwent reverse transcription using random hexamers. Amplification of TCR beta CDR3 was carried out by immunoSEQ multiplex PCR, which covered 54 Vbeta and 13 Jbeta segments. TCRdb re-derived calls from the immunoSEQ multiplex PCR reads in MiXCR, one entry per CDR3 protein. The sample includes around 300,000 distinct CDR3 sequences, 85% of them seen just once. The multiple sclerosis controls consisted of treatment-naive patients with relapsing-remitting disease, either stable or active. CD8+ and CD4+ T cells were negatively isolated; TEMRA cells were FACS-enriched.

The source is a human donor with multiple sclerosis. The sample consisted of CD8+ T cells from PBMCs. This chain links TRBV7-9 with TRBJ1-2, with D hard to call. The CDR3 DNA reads TGTGCCAGCAGCTTAACCATAGACTACACCTTC. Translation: CASSLTIDYTF.